This T cell receptor (beta chain) originates from a study of technical replicates of blood from four donors. The V gene end was trimmed by 6 bases and the J gene end by 8 bases; junction bases not matched to a gene: 5. The CDR3 is made up of 13 amino acids. The V gene's germline CDR1 is MNHEY and CDR2 SVGAGI. Assay: immunoSEQ multiplex PCR; the TCRdb copy retains only in-frame clones and omits some. The table includes tens of thousands of clones, 85% to 95% detected once. The source material was T cells isolated from PBMCs. This clonotype was sampled from a human donor in good health. The rearrangement joins TRBV6-5 to TRBJ2-1, with 9 bases matching TRBD1. The CDR3 region is CASRGTGLDEQFF. Here the CDR3 DNA reads TGTGCCAGCAGGGGGACAGGGCTAGATGAGCAGTTCTTC.